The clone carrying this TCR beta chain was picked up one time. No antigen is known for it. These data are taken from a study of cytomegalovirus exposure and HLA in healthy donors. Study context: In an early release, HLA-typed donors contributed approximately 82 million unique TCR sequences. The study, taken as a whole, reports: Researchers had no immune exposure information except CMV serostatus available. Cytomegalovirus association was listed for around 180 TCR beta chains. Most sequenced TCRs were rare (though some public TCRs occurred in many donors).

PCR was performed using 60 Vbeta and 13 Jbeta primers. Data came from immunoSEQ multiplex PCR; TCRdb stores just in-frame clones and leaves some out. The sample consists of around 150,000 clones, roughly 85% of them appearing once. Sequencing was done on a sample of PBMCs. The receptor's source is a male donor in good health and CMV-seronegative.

In DNA form, the CDR3 reads TGTGCCAGCAGACAAGGGGGCGCTGGCGATGAGCAGTTCTTC. Translated, it gives CASRQGGAGDEQFF. J is TRBJ2-1 and V is TRBV6-6; 7 bases fit TRBD1. The CDR3 contains 14 residues. The junction had 10 bases not matched to a gene; V was cut back by 6 bases and J by 8 bases. CDR1 and CDR2 from the germline V gene are MNHNY and SVGAGI (reference sequence).